Below are 22 T cell receptor beta chains sequenced from a single sample in a study of blood T cells in healthy people across ages. Alongside a J-beta primer mix, a sample-barcoded 5' primer served in a second PCR lasting roughly 7 to 11 cycles. TCRdb recomputed calls from the 5' RACE reads with MiXCR, one row per CDR3 protein. This table holds hundreds of thousands of distinct CDR3 sequences, 32% found once. Material for sequencing was blood. These receptor sequences come from a woman at least 80 years old in good health.

V usage is TRBV5-1 and J usage is TRBJ2-5; maybe TRBD1 (6 bases). V gave up 2 bases and J gave up 2 bases, with 13 bases separating them. Germline lookup yields CDR1 SGHRS and CDR2 YFSETQ. The CDR3 is made up of 15 amino acids. The CDR3 sequence: CASSFPRGNQETQYF. DNA for the CDR3: TGCGCCAGCAGCTTCCCAAGGGGGAATCAAGAGACCCAGTACTTC.

In its sample, this clonotype was seen many times. V is TRBV7-2 and J is TRBJ2-1; TRBD1 might be the D (7 bases). CDR1 SGHTA and CDR2 FQGNSA come from the germline V gene. With 6 bases removed from V and 0 bases from J, the gap between germline ends came to 12 bases. The CDR3 extends over 15 amino acids. CDR3: CASRRGTVSYNEQFF. The CDR3 DNA reads TGTGCCAGCAGGCGCGGGACAGTCTCCTACAATGAGCAGTTCTTC.

Ten or more counts support this clonotype. This chain links TRBV9 with TRBJ1-1; D possibly corresponds to TRBD1 (5 bases). The CDR3 length is 14 residues. The germline V gene encodes CDR1 SGDLS and CDR2 YYNGEE. V shed 0 bases and J shed 1 base, with 7 bases lying between them. The CDR3 loop reads CASSVDQGNTEAFF. The DNA of the CDR3 is TGTGCCAGCAGCGTAGACCAGGGGAACACTGAAGCTTTCTTT. Looking up the rest from reference TRBV9 and TRBJ1-1 gives the full variable domain: DSGVTQTPKHLITATGQRVTLRCSPRSGDLSVYWYQQSLDQGLQFLIQYYNGEERAKGNILERFSAQQFPDLHSELNLSSLELGDSALYFCASSVDQGNTEAFFGQGTRLTVV.

The chain is built from TRBV30 and TRBJ2-6; D is unresolved. This CDR3 contains 18 residues. Trimming pared 3 bases from V and 1 base from J, leaving 19 bases between. Germline V gene lookup returns CDR1 GTSNPN and CDR2 SVGIG (reference sequence). The CDR3 DNA reads TGTGCCTGGAGGAGCTTAGTGGGCTTCTTATCTGGGGCCAACGTCCTGACTTTC. Its translation: CAWRSLVGFLSGANVLTF.

This clonotype was seen at least ten times. CDR3 DNA: TGCGCCAGCAGCTTGCTAGGATCCAGGGGGACTGAAGCTTTCTTT. Its translation: CASSLLGSRGTEAFF. The chain has TRBV5-1 and TRBJ1-1, with 7 nucleotides matching TRBD1. Germline assignment: CDR1 SGHRS and CDR2 YFSETQ. V gave up 1 base and J gave up 5 bases; unmatched junction bases: 8. This CDR3 spans 15 amino acids.

Remarks on this clonotype: This may stem from a read error, because a much larger clone lies one nucleotide away. CDR3 sequence (DNA): TGTGCCAGCAGCCGGAACAGGGTGGGCCGGGGGGAGCAGTACTTC. Translation gives CASSRNRVGRGEQYF. This sequence joins TRBV7-8 and TRBJ2-7, with D perhaps given as TRBD1 or TRBD2 (6 bases each). The CDR3 has 15 amino acids. V lost 5 bases to trimming and J lost 7 bases, with 21 bases between them. Per the germline V gene, CDR1 is SGHVS and CDR2 is FQNEAQ.

This chain joins TRBV6-5 and TRBJ2-3, with D perhaps matching TRBD1 (6 bases). Germline CDR1 is MNHEY and CDR2 is SVGAGI. V dropped 0 bases and J dropped 0 bases, with 28 bases sitting between them. CDR3 length: 22 amino acids. This chain's CDR3 is CASSYSGRGLKSGATSTDTQYF. The CDR3 nucleotides are TGTGCCAGCAGTTACTCCGGCCGGGGCCTAAAATCAGGGGCTACTAGCACAGATACGCAGTATTTT.

This clonotype was seen once. The chain links TRBV30 to TRBJ1-2; TRBD1 might be the D (6 bases). Trimming pared 7 bases from V and 1 base from J, leaving 19 bases between. The CDR3 contains 15 residues. Germline loops: CDR1 GTSNPN, CDR2 SVGIG (reference sequence). CDR3 loop: CALSAWGAVNYGYTF. The CDR3 DNA follows: TGTGCCTTGTCGGCGTGGGGGGCGGTTAACTATGGCTACACCTTC.

The CDR3 region has the DNA TGTGCCAGCAGCTCCGGGACTACTCAGTTCTTC. Amino acid sequence: CASSSGTTQFF. V and J are TRBV7-3 and TRBJ2-1; TRBD2 aligns across 7 bases. V lost 4 bases and J lost 13; bases outside the gene matches: 4. CDR3 length: 11 amino acids. Per the germline V gene, CDR1 is SGHTA and CDR2 is FQGTGA.

In the case of this clonotype: This sequence may be a read error, since a much larger clone differs from it by one base. This chain links TRBV12-3 or TRBV12-4 with TRBJ2-3; D gene uncertain. V lost 3 bases and J 3 bases, leaving 10 bases between the germline ends. The CDR3 spans 14 residues. The CDR3 DNA follows: TGTGCCAGCAGTTTCGGTAGCACAACAGATACGCAGTATTTT. Its protein product is CASSFGSTTDTQYF.

There are many counts of this clonotype. The chain employs TRBV4-3 and TRBJ2-1; 7 bases are shared with TRBD2. In germline, CDR1 is LGHNA, CDR2 YSLEER. There are 16 residues in the CDR3. Trimming at V came to 1 base and at J to 5 bases, leaving 8 bases not matched to a gene. In DNA form, the CDR3 reads TGCGCCAGCAGCCAAGGCCAAGCGGGGTTACACAATGAGCAGTTCTTC. Its translation: CASSQGQAGLHNEQFF.

On this clonotype: Its ends do not fully match the called genes, so a read error is possible. The gene calls are TRBV5-1 and TRBJ1-1, with D uncertain. The CDR3 contains 16 residues. Germline CDR1 reads SGHRS; CDR2 reads YFSETQ. In nucleotides, the CDR3 is TGCGCCAGCAGCTCTGGACGGGAACGGATGAACGCTGAAGCTTTCTTT. Protein product: CASSSGRERMNAEAFF.

This clonotype was counted between two and nine times. The chain has TRBV9 and TRBJ2-7; TRBD1 aligns across 8 bases. The junction had 7 bases not matched to a gene; V was cut back by 0 bases and J by 5 bases. Germline V gives CDR1 SGDLS, CDR2 YYNGEE. The CDR3 length is 15 residues. As DNA, the CDR3 is TGTGCCAGCAGCGTAGCCCCCGACAGGGGCCACGAGCAGTACTTC. Protein: CASSVAPDRGHEQYF.

The chain joins TRBV6-2 or TRBV6-3 to TRBJ2-7; 10 nucleotides match TRBD1. The DNA end lines up better with TRBJ2-5; the J call may be wrong. The germline CDR1 and CDR2 sequences are MNHEY and SVGEGT. There are 14 residues in the CDR3. In nucleotides, the CDR3 is TGTGCCAGCACCTACCGGACAGGGGGAGAGACCCAGTACTTC. This codes for CASTYRTGGETQYF.

This CDR3 reads CASSLEVGRAGRNGYTF. In nucleotides, the CDR3 is TGTGCCAGCAGCTTAGAAGTTGGAAGGGCTGGACGTAATGGCTACACCTTC. The chain carries TRBV7-6 and TRBJ1-2; no definite D call. Trimming took 1 base from V and 6 from J, leaving 21 bases between them. This CDR3 region has 17 residues. Germline V gives CDR1 SGHVS, CDR2 FNYEAQ.

This sequence joins TRBV21-1 and TRBJ1-1; the DNA was not used to check the table's D call, TRBD1. TRBV21-1 is termed a pseudogene. The length of the CDR3 is 15 residues. CDR3 in amino acids: CASSKKGRPNTEAFF. In DNA, the CDR3 is TGTGCCAGCAGCAAAAAGGGGCGGCCGAACACTGAAGCTTTCTTT.

This clonotype was observed at least ten times. The chain uses TRBV2 and TRBJ2-7; unclear D gene. This CDR3 contains 12 residues. Looked up from germline, CDR1 is SNHLY and CDR2 is FYNNEI. V lost 2 bases and J lost 0, with 2 bases in between. CDR3: CASSEYSYEQYF. The CDR3 nucleotides are TGTGCCAGCAGTGAATACTCCTACGAGCAGTACTTC.

Ten or more counts support this clonotype. The chain has TRBV5-1 and TRBJ1-2; D gene ambiguous. With 0 bases removed from V and 8 bases from J, the gap between germline ends came to 20 bases. This CDR3 region has 16 residues. CDR1 and CDR2 from the germline V gene are SGHRS and YFSETQ. The CDR3 reads CASSLVVSANLGGYTF. CDR3 coding DNA: TGCGCCAGCAGCTTGGTTGTCTCTGCGAACCTGGGAGGCTACACCTTC.

Details on this clonotype: A single base separates this from a much larger clone, so it may be a read error. The chain employs TRBV5-4 and TRBJ2-1; D gene uncertain. CDR3 length: 14 residues. V was trimmed by 0 bases and J by 7 bases, leaving 11 bases between them. Germline CDR1 is SGHNT and CDR2 is YYREEE (reference sequence). The CDR3 spells CASSLARSRNEQFF. The DNA for the CDR3 is TGTGCCAGCAGCTTGGCCCGTTCGCGGAATGAGCAGTTCTTC.

This clonotype was seen a handful of times. The chain links TRBV7-8 to TRBJ2-1; D perhaps matches TRBD1 (5 bases). Germline CDR1 SGHVS, CDR2 FQNEAQ. Trimming removed 2 bases at V and 2 bases at J, with 7 bases between. The CDR3 totals 14 residues. CDR3 residues: CASSLSGPYNEQFF. The CDR3 DNA is TGTGCCAGCAGCTTATCAGGGCCCTACAATGAGCAGTTCTTC.

V gene TRBV2 combines with J gene TRBJ1-4; the D gene is possibly TRBD1 (6 bases). Deletions cut 8 bases from V and 8 bases from J, with 21 bases between. The CDR3 runs 15 residues. From germline, CDR1 is SNHLY and CDR2 FYNNEI. The CDR3 coding sequence is TGTGCCAGCTTATTTCGTCAGGGGAGGGGGGAAAAACTGTTTTTT. It encodes CASLFRQGRGEKLFF.

This clonotype was seen only a few times. This chain links TRBV6-5 with TRBJ1-1; 8 bases map to TRBD1. V was pared by 2 bases and J by 11 bases, with 7 bases of the junction left unmatched. This CDR3 has 13 amino acids. Germline V lookup: CDR1 MNHEY, CDR2 SVGAGI. The CDR3 spells CASSYIGQGAAFF. For the CDR3, the DNA is TGTGCCAGCAGTTACATCGGACAGGGTGCGGCTTTCTTT.